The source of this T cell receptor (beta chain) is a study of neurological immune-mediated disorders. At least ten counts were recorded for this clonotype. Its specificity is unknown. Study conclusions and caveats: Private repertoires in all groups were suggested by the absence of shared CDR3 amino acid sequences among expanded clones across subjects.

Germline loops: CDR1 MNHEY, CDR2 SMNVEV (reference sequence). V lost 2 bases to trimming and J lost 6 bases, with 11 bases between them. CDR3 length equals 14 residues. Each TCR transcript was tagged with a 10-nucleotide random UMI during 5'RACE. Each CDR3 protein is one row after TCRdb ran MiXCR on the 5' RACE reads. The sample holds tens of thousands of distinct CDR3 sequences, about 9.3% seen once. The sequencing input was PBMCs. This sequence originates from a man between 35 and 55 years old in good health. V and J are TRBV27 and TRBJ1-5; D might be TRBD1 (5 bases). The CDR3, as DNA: TGTGCCAGCAGTTTAATCGGGGGTATTCAGCCCCAGCATTTT. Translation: CASSLIGGIQPQHF.